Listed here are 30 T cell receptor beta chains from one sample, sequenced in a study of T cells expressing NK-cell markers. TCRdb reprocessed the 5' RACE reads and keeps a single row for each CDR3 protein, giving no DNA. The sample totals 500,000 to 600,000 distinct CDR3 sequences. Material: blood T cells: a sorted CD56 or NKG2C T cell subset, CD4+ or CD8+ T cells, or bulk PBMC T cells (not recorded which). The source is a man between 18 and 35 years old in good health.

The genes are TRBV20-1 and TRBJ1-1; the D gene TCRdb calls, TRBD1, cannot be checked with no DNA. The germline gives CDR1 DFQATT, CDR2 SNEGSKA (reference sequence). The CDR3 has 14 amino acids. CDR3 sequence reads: CSARQQGADTEAFF.

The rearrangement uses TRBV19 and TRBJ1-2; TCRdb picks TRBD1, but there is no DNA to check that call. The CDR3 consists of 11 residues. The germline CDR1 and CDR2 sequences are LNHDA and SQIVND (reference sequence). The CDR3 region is CASSIPGGYTF.

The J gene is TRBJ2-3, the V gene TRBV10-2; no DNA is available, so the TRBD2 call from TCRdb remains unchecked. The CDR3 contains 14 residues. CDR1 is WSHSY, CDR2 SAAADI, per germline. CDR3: CASLLREWADTQYF.

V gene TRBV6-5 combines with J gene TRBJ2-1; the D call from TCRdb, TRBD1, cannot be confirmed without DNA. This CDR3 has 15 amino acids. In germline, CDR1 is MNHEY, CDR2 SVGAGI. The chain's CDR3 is CASSLAPKGYNEQFF.

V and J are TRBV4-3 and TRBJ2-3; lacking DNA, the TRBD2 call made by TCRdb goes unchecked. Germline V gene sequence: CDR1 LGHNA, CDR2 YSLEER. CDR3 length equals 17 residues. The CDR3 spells CASSHGTKREGTDTQYF.

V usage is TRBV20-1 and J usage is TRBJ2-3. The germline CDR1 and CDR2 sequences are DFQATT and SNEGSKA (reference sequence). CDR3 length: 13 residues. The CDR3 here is CSARGGFSDTQYF.

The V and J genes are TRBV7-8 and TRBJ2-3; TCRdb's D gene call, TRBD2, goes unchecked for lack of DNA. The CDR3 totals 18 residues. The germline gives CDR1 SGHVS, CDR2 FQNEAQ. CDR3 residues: CASRLGKTSGSGADTQYF.

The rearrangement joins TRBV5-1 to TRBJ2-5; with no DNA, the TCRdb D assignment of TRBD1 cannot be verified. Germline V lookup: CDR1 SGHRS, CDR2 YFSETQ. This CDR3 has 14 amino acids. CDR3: CASSNRDSRETQYF.

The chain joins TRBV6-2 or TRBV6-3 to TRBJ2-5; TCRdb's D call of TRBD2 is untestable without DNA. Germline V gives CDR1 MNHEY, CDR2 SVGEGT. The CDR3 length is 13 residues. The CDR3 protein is CASSGGRLETQYF.

CDR3 residues: CASSLSRGAILYEQYF. This chain links TRBV12-3 or TRBV12-4 with TRBJ2-7; with no DNA, the TCRdb D assignment of TRBD1 cannot be verified. This CDR3 comprises 16 residues.

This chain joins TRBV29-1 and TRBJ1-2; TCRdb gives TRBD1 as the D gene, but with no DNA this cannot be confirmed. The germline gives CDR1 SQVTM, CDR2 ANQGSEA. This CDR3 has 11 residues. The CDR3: CSVGTHREDTF.

The CDR3 reads CASSLSNYGYTF. The genes are TRBV7-2 and TRBJ1-2. The CDR3 contains 12 residues. Germline V gives CDR1 SGHTA, CDR2 FQGNSA.

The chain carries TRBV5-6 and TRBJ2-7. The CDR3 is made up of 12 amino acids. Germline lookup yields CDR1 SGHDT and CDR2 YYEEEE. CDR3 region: CASSLARYEQYF.

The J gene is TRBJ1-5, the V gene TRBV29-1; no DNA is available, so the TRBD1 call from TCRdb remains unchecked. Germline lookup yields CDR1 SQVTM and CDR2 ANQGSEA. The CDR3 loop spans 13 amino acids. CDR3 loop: CSVLDRNNQPQHF.

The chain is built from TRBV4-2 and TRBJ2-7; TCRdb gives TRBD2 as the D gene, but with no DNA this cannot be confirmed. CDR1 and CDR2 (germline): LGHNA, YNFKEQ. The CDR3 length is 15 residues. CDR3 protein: CASSQDMVALYEQYF.

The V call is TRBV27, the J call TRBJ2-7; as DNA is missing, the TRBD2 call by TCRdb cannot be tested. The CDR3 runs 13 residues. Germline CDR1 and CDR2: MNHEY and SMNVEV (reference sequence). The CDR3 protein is CASSRTSFPEQYF.

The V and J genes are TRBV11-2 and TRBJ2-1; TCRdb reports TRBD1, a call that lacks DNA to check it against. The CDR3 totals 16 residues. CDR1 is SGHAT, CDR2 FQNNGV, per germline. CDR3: CASSRWGTGTYNEQFF.

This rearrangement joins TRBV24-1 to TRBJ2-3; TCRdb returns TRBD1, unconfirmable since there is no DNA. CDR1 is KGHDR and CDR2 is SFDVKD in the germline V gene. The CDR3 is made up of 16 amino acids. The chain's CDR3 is CATSDQQGSSTDTQYF.

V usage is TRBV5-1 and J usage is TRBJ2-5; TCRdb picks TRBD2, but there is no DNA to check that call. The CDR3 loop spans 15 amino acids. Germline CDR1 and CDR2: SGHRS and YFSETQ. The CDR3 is CASSPQKRGEETQYF.

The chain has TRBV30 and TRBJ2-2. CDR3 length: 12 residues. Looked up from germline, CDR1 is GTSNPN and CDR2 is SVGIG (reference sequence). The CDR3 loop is CAWTGFTGELFF.

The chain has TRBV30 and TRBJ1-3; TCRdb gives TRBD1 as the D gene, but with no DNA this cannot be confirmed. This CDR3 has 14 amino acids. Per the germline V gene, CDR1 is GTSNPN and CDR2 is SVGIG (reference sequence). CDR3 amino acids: CAWQQGIAGNTIYF.

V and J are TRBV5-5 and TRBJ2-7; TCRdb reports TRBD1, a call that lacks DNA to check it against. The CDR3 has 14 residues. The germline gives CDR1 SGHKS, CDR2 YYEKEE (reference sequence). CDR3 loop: CASSLLTGGYEQYF.

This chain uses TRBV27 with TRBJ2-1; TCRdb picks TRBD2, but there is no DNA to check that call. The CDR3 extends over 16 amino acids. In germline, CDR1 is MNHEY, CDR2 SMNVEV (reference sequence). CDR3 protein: CASSVAAGEFYNEQFF.

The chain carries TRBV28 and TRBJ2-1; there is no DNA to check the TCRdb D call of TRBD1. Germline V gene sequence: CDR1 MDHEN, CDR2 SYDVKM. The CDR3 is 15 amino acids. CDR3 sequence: CASSLSGRPPHEQFF.

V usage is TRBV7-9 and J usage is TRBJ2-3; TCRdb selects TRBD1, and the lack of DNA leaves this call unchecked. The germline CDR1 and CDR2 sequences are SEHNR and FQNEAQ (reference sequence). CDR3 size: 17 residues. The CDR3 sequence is CASSSLRDRESRDTQYF.

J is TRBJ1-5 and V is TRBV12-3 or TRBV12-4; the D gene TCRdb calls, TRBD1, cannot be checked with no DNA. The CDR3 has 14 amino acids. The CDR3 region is CASSSTGLGQPQHF.

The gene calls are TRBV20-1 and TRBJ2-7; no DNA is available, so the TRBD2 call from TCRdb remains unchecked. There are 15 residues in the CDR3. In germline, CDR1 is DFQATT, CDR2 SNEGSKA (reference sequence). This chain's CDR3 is CSARDPKAGGYEQYF.

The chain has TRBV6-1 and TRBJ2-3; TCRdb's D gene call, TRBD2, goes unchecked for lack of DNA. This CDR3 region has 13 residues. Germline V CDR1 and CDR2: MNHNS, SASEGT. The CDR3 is CASCSGNTDTQYF.

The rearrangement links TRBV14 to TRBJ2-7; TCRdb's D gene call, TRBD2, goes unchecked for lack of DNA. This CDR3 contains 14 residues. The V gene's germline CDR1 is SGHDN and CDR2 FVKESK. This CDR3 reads CASRSSGSLYEQYF.

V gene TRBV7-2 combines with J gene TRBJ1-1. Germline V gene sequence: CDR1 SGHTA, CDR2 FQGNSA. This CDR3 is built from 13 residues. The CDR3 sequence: CASSLVVELEAFF.